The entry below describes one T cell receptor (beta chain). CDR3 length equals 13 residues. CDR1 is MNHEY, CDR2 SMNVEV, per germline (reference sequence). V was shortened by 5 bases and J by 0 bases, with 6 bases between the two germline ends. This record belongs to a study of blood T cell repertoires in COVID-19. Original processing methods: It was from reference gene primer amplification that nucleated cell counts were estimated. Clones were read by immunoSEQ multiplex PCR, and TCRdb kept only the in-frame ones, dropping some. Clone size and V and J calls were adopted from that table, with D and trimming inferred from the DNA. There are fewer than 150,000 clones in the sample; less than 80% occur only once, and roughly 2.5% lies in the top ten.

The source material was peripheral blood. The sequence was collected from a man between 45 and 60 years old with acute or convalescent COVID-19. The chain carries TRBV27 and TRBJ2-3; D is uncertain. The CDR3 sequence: CASSLRSTDTQYF. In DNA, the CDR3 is TGTGCCAGCAGTCTTCGGAGCACAGATACGCAGTATTTT.